These T cell receptor beta chains were read from a single sample in a study of blood T cell repertoires in COVID-19. Profiling relied on immunoSEQ multiplex PCR, and the TCRdb table lists in-frame clones only, not all of them. This table has nearly 250,000 clones, around 86% appearing once. Sequencing used peripheral blood. These receptors all come from a woman in her sixties or seventies who had recovered from COVID-19. CDR3s include the opening cysteine and the closing phenylalanine or tryptophan. The D gene is left open where the match is weak. Size is stated for part of the rows, as once, few or many counts, or as a class when the clone is expanded.

clone size,V gene,D gene,J gene,CDR3 DNA,CDR3 protein
.,TRBV19,.,TRBJ2-5,TGTGCCAGTAGTATAGTCCAGGGGTCGGAGACCCAGTACTTC,CASSIVQGSETQYF
.,TRBV23-1,.,TRBJ2-7,TGCGCCAGCAACGTCCCAAGGCAGGGCACCTACGAGCAGTACTTC,CASNVPRQGTYEQYF
.,TRBV6-2/TRBV6-3,TRBD2,TRBJ2-5,TGTGCCAGCAGTCGTAACCCAGCGGGGGGGGTGGTGGCCCAGTACTTC,CASSRNPAGGVVAQYF
.,TRBV7-7,TRBD1,TRBJ2-2,TGTGCTAGCAGCTTGAACAGGGGACCCGGGGAGCTGTTTTTT,CASSLNRGPGELFF
.,TRBV3-1/TRBV3-2,.,TRBJ1-4,TGTGCCAGCAGCCAAGTGACAAAGGGGTACGAAAAACTGTTTTTT,CASSQVTKGYEKLFF
.,TRBV29-1,.,TRBJ2-5,TGCAGCGTCGCGGACAGCTACCAAGAGACCCAGTACTTC,CSVADSYQETQYF
once,TRBV19,TRBD1,TRBJ1-3,TGTGCCAGTAGTATAGACGGGACAGGGGTTGGAAACACCATATATTTT,CASSIDGTGVGNTIYF
.,TRBV7-2,TRBD2,TRBJ2-3,TGTGCCAGCAGCTTAGGGTTGGCGGGGGGCACAGATACGCAGTATTTT,CASSLGLAGGTDTQYF
once,TRBV7-2,.,TRBJ1-1,TGTGCCAGCAGGGAGACGGTAATGAACACTGAAGCTTTCTTT,CASRETVMNTEAFF
once,TRBV5-1,TRBD1,TRBJ1-2,TGCGCCAGCAGCTTGGGACAGGGAAACTATGGCTACACCTTC,CASSLGQGNYGYTF
.,TRBV7-2,.,TRBJ2-4,TGTGCCAGCAGCTACCTAGCCGTAACCAAAAACATTCAGTACTTC,CASSYLAVTKNIQYF
.,TRBV19,TRBD2,TRBJ2-2,TGTGCCAGTAGTATGGGAGGGATCGACGGGGAGCTGTTTTTT,CASSMGGIDGELFF
.,TRBV21-1,.,TRBJ2-5,TGTGCCAGCAGCAAATCCCCCGACAGGGAAGGAGAGACCCAGTACTTC,CASSKSPDREGETQYF
.,TRBV19,TRBD1,TRBJ1-5,TGTGCCAGTAGTAGAGACAGGGCTGTAGGTCAGCCCCAGCATTTT,CASSRDRAVGQPQHF
many,TRBV4-1,.,TRBJ2-1,TGCGCCAGCAGCCTGTCCCGCAATGAGCAGTTCTTC,CASSLSRNEQFF
.,TRBV7-2,TRBD2,TRBJ2-5,TGTGCCAGCAGCTTAGTAGCGGGGGGGATGGAGACCCAGTACTTC,CASSLVAGGMETQYF
.,TRBV9,TRBD1,TRBJ1-2,TGTGCCAGCAGCCCTGGGACAGGGTTCGACTATGGCTACACCTTC,CASSPGTGFDYGYTF
.,TRBV11-2,.,TRBJ2-3,TGTGCCAGCAGCCGGGGCACAGATACGCAGTATTTT,CASSRGTDTQYF
.,TRBV5-4,.,TRBJ1-3,TGTGCCAGCAGCCCACACCGACAGCTCTCTGGAAACACCATATATTTT,CASSPHRQLSGNTIYF
.,TRBV18,.,TRBJ1-1,TGTGCCAGCTCTCCACCCTCCAGGGAAGTATTTGATTTCTTT,CASSPPSREVFDFF
.,TRBV5-1,TRBD1,TRBJ2-7,TGCGCCAGCAGCTTGGCTGGACAGGGTCCATACGAGCAGTACTTC,CASSLAGQGPYEQYF
.,TRBV5-1,TRBD1,TRBJ2-2,TGCGCCAGCAGCTTGCCCAGGGGGCGCGGCGGGGAGCTGTTTTTT,CASSLPRGRGGELFF
.,TRBV9,.,TRBJ2-7,TGTGCCAGCAGCGTAGGACAGACAGATTTACCCTACGAGCAGTACTTC,CASSVGQTDLPYEQYF
once,TRBV27,TRBD1,TRBJ2-3,TGTGCCAGCAGGACGTACAGGGGGACCTCAGATACGCAGTATTTT,CASRTYRGTSDTQYF
.,TRBV5-1,TRBD1,TRBJ1-6,TGCGCCAGCAGCTCCGGGACAGGGAATGCCAATTCACCCCTCCACTTT,CASSSGTGNANSPLHF
.,TRBV28,.,TRBJ2-5,TGTGCCAGCAGCCGAGTCGGGGAAACAGAGACCCAGTACTTC,CASSRVGETETQYF
few,TRBV6-5,TRBD2,TRBJ2-1,TGTGCCAGCATCCCGGGACTAGCGGGGTACAATGAGCAGTTCTTC,CASIPGLAGYNEQFF
.,TRBV7-2,.,TRBJ1-2,TGTGCCAGCAGCTCAAGTGGAGAGTCCTTGAACTATGGCTACACCTTC,CASSSSGESLNYGYTF
.,TRBV28,TRBD2,TRBJ2-7,TGTGCCAGCAGGGGGGGGAGCAGCGGGGCTTACGAGCAGTACTTC,CASRGGSSGAYEQYF
.,TRBV18,.,TRBJ1-1,TGTGCCAGCTCAGCTCAGGTATCCAGTGAAGCTTTCTTT,CASSAQVSSEAFF
.,TRBV3-1/TRBV3-2,.,TRBJ1-2,TGTGCCAGCAGCCAGGGGCTGCATGGCTACACCTTC,CASSQGLHGYTF
.,TRBV28,.,TRBJ2-7,TGTGCCAGCAGTTTATCACAGGCCCCATCCTACGAGCAGTACTTC,CASSLSQAPSYEQYF
.,TRBV5-1,TRBD1,TRBJ1-2,TGCGCCAGCAGCTCTACAGGGGGCCAAAACTATGGCTACACCTTC,CASSSTGGQNYGYTF
.,TRBV10-3,.,TRBJ2-1,TGTGCCTCCGACGGAGGGATGGACAATGAGCAGTTCTTC,CASDGGMDNEQFF
once,TRBV5-1,TRBD1,TRBJ2-1,TGCGCCAGCAGCGAGGGACAGGGGTCGGGGAGGTTCTTC,CASSEGQGSGRFF
.,TRBV9,TRBD1,TRBJ2-1,TGTGCCAGCAGCCCAGGGGGCGCGGAACATGAGCAGTTCTTC,CASSPGGAEHEQFF
.,TRBV3-1/TRBV3-2,.,TRBJ2-5,TGTGCCAGCAGCCATAGATCCAGCGGCCCCCAGTACTTC,CASSHRSSGPQYF
.,TRBV10-3,TRBD1,TRBJ1-1,TGTGCCATCAGTAGACAGGGGGTAAACACTGAAGCTTTCTTT,CAISRQGVNTEAFF
.,TRBV19,.,TRBJ2-3,TGTGCCAGTAGTATAACACGAGGTAGCACAGATACGCAGTATTTT,CASSITRGSTDTQYF
.,TRBV3-1/TRBV3-2,.,TRBJ1-1,TGTGCCAGCAGCCGATCGGACTGGAACACTGAAGCTTTCTTT,CASSRSDWNTEAFF
once,TRBV9,.,TRBJ2-1,TGTGCCAGCAGCGCCGCCGGGACTTCGATTGAGCAGTTCTTC,CASSAAGTSIEQFF
.,TRBV6-5,TRBD1,TRBJ2-5,TGTGCCAGCAGTTACCGTAATCCTACAGGGGAAGGGACCCAGTACTTC,CASSYRNPTGEGTQYF
.,TRBV7-2,.,TRBJ2-5,TGTGCCAGCAGCTTAGTTCCTCAAGAGACCCAGTACTTC,CASSLVPQETQYF